This passage covers 8 T cell receptor beta chains from one sample sequenced in a study of T cell clonotyping in hematopoietic cell transplantation. Sequenced by immunoSEQ multiplex PCR; TCRdb stores in-frame clones only, minus some. The sample holds about 9,400 clones, almost 80% seen once. This sample comprised PBMCs, obtained 180 days after allogeneic stem cell transplant. Receptors were obtained from a male patient between 40 and 50 years old who had an allogeneic stem cell transplant from a related donor, so the T cells may come from the graft donor. Some clones in this sample may be carry-over from other donors' samples.

V gene TRBV6-5 combines with J gene TRBJ1-2; maybe TRBD1 (5 bases). The CDR3 contains 14 residues. Germline assignment: CDR1 MNHEY and CDR2 SVGAGI. Between the trimmed V and J ends, which lost 4 bases and 1 base, there was a span of 10 bases. The CDR3 loop is CASSSNQGNYGYTF. The CDR3 DNA is TGTGCCAGCAGTTCCAACCAGGGTAACTATGGCTACACCTTC.

The J gene is TRBJ2-5, the V gene TRBV4-2; D is possibly TRBD1 (5 bases). Between the trimmed V and J ends, which lost 3 bases and 5 bases, there was a span of 7 bases. Germline V gene sequence: CDR1 LGHNA, CDR2 YNFKEQ. The CDR3 runs to 12 residues. The DNA of the CDR3 is TGTGCCAGCAGCCAGAAGGGGGAGACCCAGTACTTC. Its translation is CASSQKGETQYF.

The chain is built from TRBV19 and TRBJ1-2, with D hard to call. Trimming removed 10 bases from V and 6 bases from J, with 18 bases in between. Germline V gene sequence: CDR1 LNHDA, CDR2 SQIVND (reference sequence). The CDR3 consists of 13 residues. CDR3 residues: CATGRGNSHGYTF. The CDR3 region has the DNA TGTGCCACCGGTCGAGGGAATTCACATGGCTACACCTTC. The full variable domain, its missing parts supplied by reference TRBV19 and TRBJ1-2, is DGGITQSPKYLFRKEGQNVTLSCEQNLNHDAMYWYRQDPGQGLRLIYYSQIVNDFQKGDIAEGYSVSREKKESFPLTVTSAQKNPTAFYLCATGRGNSHGYTFGSGTRLTVV.

V gene TRBV7-3 combines with J gene TRBJ2-2, with D hard to call. Germline V gives CDR1 SGHTA, CDR2 FQGTGA. Trimming removed 6 bases at V and 3 bases at J, with 11 bases between. The CDR3 consists of 14 residues. CDR3 sequence reads: CASSFDGYTGELFF. DNA of the CDR3: TGTGCCAGCAGTTTCGACGGCTACACCGGGGAGCTGTTTTTT.

V gene TRBV14 combines with J gene TRBJ2-7; 8 bases align to TRBD1. The CDR3 is made up of 14 amino acids. J gave up 3 bases and V 4 bases, and 5 bases lay outside the gene matches. Germline-derived CDR1 and CDR2 are SGHDN and FVKESK. This CDR3 reads CASSPAGGGYEQYF. DNA for the CDR3: TGTGCCAGCAGCCCCGCAGGGGGCGGCTACGAGCAGTACTTC.

CDR3 bases: TGCGCCAGCAGCCAAGACTTGAGGGGGGGCGGTGAGCAGTTCTTC. As protein: CASSQDLRGGGEQFF. The genes are TRBV4-3 and TRBJ2-1; the D gene is possibly TRBD2 (7 bases). Trimming left V 0 bases short and J 9 bases short, with 15 bases between. Germline CDR1 and CDR2: LGHNA and YSLEER. The CDR3 consists of 15 residues.

The chain uses TRBV5-6 and TRBJ2-6, with TRBD1 as a possible D gene (6 bases). V was cut by 4 bases and J by 0 bases, with 20 bases left in between. The CDR3 loop spans 19 amino acids. Per germline, CDR1 SGHDT and CDR2 YYEEEE. The CDR3 sequence is CASSENRESRFSGANVLTF. CDR3 DNA sequence: TGTGCCAGCAGCGAAAACAGGGAGTCTCGTTTCTCTGGGGCCAACGTCCTGACTTTC. The full variable domain, its missing parts supplied by reference TRBV5-6 and TRBJ2-6, is DAGVTQSPTHLIKTRGQQVTLRCSPKSGHDTVSWYQQALGQGPQFIFQYYEEEERQRGNFPDRFSGHQFPNYSSELNVNALLLGDSALYLCASSENRESRFSGANVLTFGAGSRLTVL.

The chain has TRBV7-2 and TRBJ2-7, with D possibly being TRBD1 (6 bases). This CDR3 region has 14 residues. Trimming cost V 2 bases and J 7 bases, with 15 bases left between them. Germline CDR1 SGHTA, CDR2 FQGNSA. CDR3 DNA sequence: TGTGCCAGCAGCTTATCCCGGCCTCAGGGGGAGCAGTACTTC. Its translation: CASSLSRPQGEQYF.